The T cell receptor beta chain described here comes from a study of T cell changes during pregnancy in multiple sclerosis. Germline V gene data show CDR1 as MDHEN and CDR2 as SYDVKM. The CDR3 is 15 amino acids. V lost 5 bases, J lost 1 base, and 14 bases lay in between. Sequencing was performed with immunoSEQ multiplex PCR; in TCRdb, only in-frame clones are kept and a portion is missing. The sample records around 100,000 clones, more than 85% being singletons. The specimen was peripheral blood, collected in the second trimester of pregnancy. The receptor's source is a female donor with multiple sclerosis, enrolled in a pregnancy study. The V call is TRBV28, the J call TRBJ1-2, with D maybe TRBD1 (6 bases). The CDR3, as DNA: TGTGCCAGCAGTGATCGGACAGTTTTTAACTATGGCTACACCTTC. Translated: CASSDRTVFNYGYTF.